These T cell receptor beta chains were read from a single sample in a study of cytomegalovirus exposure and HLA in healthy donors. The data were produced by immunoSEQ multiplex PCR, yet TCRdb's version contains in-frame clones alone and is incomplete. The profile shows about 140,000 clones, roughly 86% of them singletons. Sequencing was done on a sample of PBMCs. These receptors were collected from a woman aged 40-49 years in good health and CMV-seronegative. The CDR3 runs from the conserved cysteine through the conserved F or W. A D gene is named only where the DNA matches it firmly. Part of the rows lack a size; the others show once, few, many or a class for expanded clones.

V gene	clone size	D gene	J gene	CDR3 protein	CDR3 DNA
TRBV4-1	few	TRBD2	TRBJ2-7	CASSQPSSGRELYEQYF	TGCGCCAGCAGCCAACCGTCTAGCGGGAGGGAGCTCTACGAGCAGTACTTC
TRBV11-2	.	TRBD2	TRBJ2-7	CASSFGLAGGIGKRYEQYF	TGTGCCAGCAGCTTCGGACTAGCGGGAGGAATAGGGAAGAGATACGAGCAGTACTTC
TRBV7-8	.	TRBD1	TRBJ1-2	CASSPRTGDGYTF	TGTGCCAGCAGCCCACGGACAGGGGACGGCTACACCTTC
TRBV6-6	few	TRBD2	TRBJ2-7	CASSYELAGGDYEQYF	TGTGCCAGCAGTTACGAACTAGCGGGAGGGGACTACGAGCAGTACTTC
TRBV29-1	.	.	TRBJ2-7	CSVVNLGLSSEQYF	TGCAGCGTTGTCAATCTGGGGCTGTCAAGCGAGCAGTACTTC
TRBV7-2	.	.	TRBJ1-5	CASSLTAYSNQPQHF	TGTGCCAGCAGCTTAACAGCATATAGCAATCAGCCCCAGCATTTT
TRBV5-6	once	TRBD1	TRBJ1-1	CASSSRDRASTEAFF	TGTGCCAGCAGCTCCCGGGACAGGGCGAGCACTGAAGCTTTCTTT
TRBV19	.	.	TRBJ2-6	CASSIVRGSGGANVLTF	TGTGCCAGTAGTATAGTTCGAGGGTCGGGTGGGGCCAACGTCCTGACTTTC
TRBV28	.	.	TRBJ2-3	CASSWAVSTDTQYF	TGTGCCAGCAGTTGGGCCGTTAGCACAGATACGCAGTATTTT
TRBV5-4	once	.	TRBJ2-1	CASSPGGLEGYNEQFF	TGTGCCAGCAGCCCAGGAGGCCTCGAGGGATACAATGAGCAGTTCTTC
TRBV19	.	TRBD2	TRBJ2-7	CASSTGLAGERVYEQYF	TGTGCCAGTAGTACGGGTCTAGCGGGAGAGCGGGTCTACGAGCAGTACTTC
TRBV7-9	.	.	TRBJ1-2	CATQPTPEFYGYTF	TGTGCCACCCAACCCACGCCGGAGTTTTATGGCTACACCTTC
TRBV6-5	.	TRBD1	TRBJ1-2	CASRDRTNYGYTF	TGTGCCAGCAGGGACAGGACTAACTATGGCTACACCTTC
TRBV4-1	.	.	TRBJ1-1	CASSHPLQDTEAFF	TGCGCCAGCAGCCACCCGCTGCAGGACACTGAAGCTTTCTTT
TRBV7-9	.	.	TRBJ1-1	CSSSLGARLAFF	TGTTCCAGCAGCTTGGGGGCCCGGCTGGCTTTCTTT
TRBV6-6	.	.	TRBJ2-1	CASGDGLRSYNEQFF	TGTGCCAGCGGGGACGGACTACGCTCCTACAATGAGCAGTTCTTC
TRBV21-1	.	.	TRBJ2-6	CASSKGRTGFSSGANVLTF	TGTGCCAGCAGCAAAGGGAGGACAGGGTTCAGCTCTGGGGCCAACGTCCTGACTTTC
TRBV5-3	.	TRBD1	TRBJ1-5	CARSCGTGISDSNQPQHF	TGTGCCAGAAGCTGCGGGACAGGGATTTCTGATAGCAATCAGCCCCAGCATTTT
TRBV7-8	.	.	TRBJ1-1	CASSLGAGGMNTEAFF	TGTGCCAGCAGCTTGGGGGCGGGTGGCATGAACACTGAAGCTTTCTTT
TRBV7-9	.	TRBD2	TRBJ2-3	CASSSNSGSTTDTQYF	TGTGCCAGCAGCTCCAATAGCGGGAGTACCACAGATACGCAGTATTTT
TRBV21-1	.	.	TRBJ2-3	CASSKGPSADTQYF	TGTGCCAGCAGCAAGGGGCCCTCCGCAGATACGCAGTATTTT
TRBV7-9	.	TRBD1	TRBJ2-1	CAIGTGGKYEQFF	TGTGCCATCGGGACAGGGGGCAAGTATGAGCAGTTCTTC
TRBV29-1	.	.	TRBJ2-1	CSVATGSEQFF	TGCAGCGTTGCCACAGGGTCTGAGCAGTTCTTC
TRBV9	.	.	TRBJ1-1	CASSVAGMGEAFF	TGTGCCAGCAGCGTAGCAGGGATGGGTGAAGCTTTCTTT
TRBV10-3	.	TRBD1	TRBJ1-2	CAISGPGQDYGYTF	TGTGCCATCAGTGGGCCCGGACAGGACTATGGCTACACCTTC